This T cell receptor (beta chain) originates from a study of T cells in localized non-small cell lung cancer. Findings of the study overall: Only one tumor region went through sequencing, so heterogeneity may still be there. Those with higher blood T cell density had longer overall survival.

The CDR3 loop spans 13 amino acids. Germline V gives CDR1 MNHEY, CDR2 SVGAGI. With 6 bases clipped from V and 7 bases from J, the junction kept 6 bases outside the gene matches. Some clones are missing from TCRdb's copy, which holds only in-frame ones; the method was immunoSEQ multiplex PCR. This table has roughly 77,000 clones, 70% to 90% appearing once. In the case of this clone: Its antigen is unidentified.

Sequenced material: peripheral blood, taken before any cancer treatment. The chain employs TRBV6-5 and TRBJ1-5, with 7 bases fitting TRBD1. The receptor's source is a woman between 35 and 70 years old with stage I squamous cell lung carcinoma. The CDR3 loop is CASSMTGYQPQHF. As DNA, the CDR3 is TGTGCCAGCAGCATGACAGGGTACCAGCCCCAGCATTTT.